A selection of T cell receptor beta chains follows, all from one sample in a study of T-cell memory formation after mild COVID-19. TCRdb itself ran the 5' RACE reads through MiXCR, one entry per CDR3 protein. The repertoire includes about 310,000 distinct CDR3 sequences, 15% to 20% of them detected once, and 21% sits in the top ten. The sample consisted of PBMCs or a T cell subset sorted from them (not recorded which). These receptors were collected from a man in his late teens or twenties who had mild COVID-19 (a few samples of this study predate the infection). Cell type and time point are not known. Both conserved end residues are part of each CDR3.

J: TRBJ2-3
V: TRBV20-1
CDR3: CSARDDWTGSTDTQYF

J: TRBJ1-1
V: TRBV11-2
CDR3: CASSSPRVTEAFF

J: TRBJ1-2
V: TRBV10-3
CDR3: CATREENYGYTF

J: TRBJ2-3
V: TRBV11-2
CDR3: CASSLRRGGRDTQYF

J: TRBJ2-7
V: TRBV24-1
CDR3: CLCREGSVEQYF

J: TRBJ1-1
V: TRBV6-2/TRBV6-3
CDR3: CASSYTWDTEAFF

J: TRBJ1-6
V: TRBV7-6
CDR3: CASSSSGRSPLHF

J: TRBJ2-3
V: TRBV7-9
CDR3: CAGGRGPQDTQYF

J: TRBJ1-4
V: TRBV3-1
CDR3: CASSQDRVGTNEKLFF

J: TRBJ2-1
V: TRBV24-1
CDR3: CATSDGSYNEQFF

J: TRBJ2-3
V: TRBV5-5
CDR3: CASSAPGGGTDTQYF

J: TRBJ2-2
V: TRBV29-1
CDR3: CSVNGGLAGELFF

J: TRBJ2-3
V: TRBV7-9
CDR3: CASSLMAGDTQYF

J: TRBJ2-5
V: TRBV7-7
CDR3: CASSPLSTGVETQYF

J: TRBJ1-1
V: TRBV27
CDR3: CASCTPGGTEAFF

J: TRBJ1-2
V: TRBV7-9
CDR3: CASSLGTGYHLNYGYTF

J: TRBJ2-7
V: TRBV7-9
CDR3: CASSLAPGRGIYEQYF

J: TRBJ2-5
V: TRBV2
CDR3: CARNTQETQYF

J: TRBJ2-7
V: TRBV6-5
CDR3: CASSWTDGEQYF

J: TRBJ2-3
V: TRBV10-3
CDR3: CAITKGQGPDTQYF

J: TRBJ2-6
V: TRBV18
CDR3: CASSPGQTGANVLTF

J: TRBJ2-1
V: TRBV6-2/TRBV6-3
CDR3: CASSSPRAGGPYNEQFF

J: TRBJ1-1
V: TRBV12-3/TRBV12-4
CDR3: CASSFDVNTEAFF

J: TRBJ1-1
V: TRBV6-1
CDR3: CASRASRVGRTEAFF

J: TRBJ1-1
V: TRBV4-3
CDR3: CASSQDEGWGTEAFF

J: TRBJ1-5
V: TRBV5-1
CDR3: CASSFGDRANQPQHF

J: TRBJ2-7
V: TRBV27
CDR3: CASSRGTEGHEQYF

J: TRBJ2-7
V: TRBV6-5
CDR3: CASSYSTGTELYEQYF

J: TRBJ2-7
V: TRBV7-2
CDR3: CASSLGGTQYEQYF

J: TRBJ2-3
V: TRBV20-1
CDR3: CSARATSADTQYF

J: TRBJ2-3
V: TRBV15
CDR3: CATSRGGEGLDTQYF

J: TRBJ1-2
V: TRBV7-9
CDR3: CASSLAQDGYTF

J: TRBJ2-3
V: TRBV4-3
CDR3: CASSHGRGVSTDTQYF

J: TRBJ2-1
V: TRBV6-2/TRBV6-3
CDR3: CASSYSGGYEQFF

J: TRBJ2-5
V: TRBV14
CDR3: CASSQDLYRGYQETQYF

J: TRBJ1-1
V: TRBV18
CDR3: CASSPVGEKRNTEAFF

J: TRBJ1-2
V: TRBV12-3/TRBV12-4
CDR3: CASSFSGQGGYTF

J: TRBJ2-3
V: TRBV7-9
CDR3: CASSPTNADTQYF

J: TRBJ1-1
V: TRBV12-3/TRBV12-4
CDR3: CASRPLGITEAFF

J: TRBJ2-3
V: TRBV5-1
CDR3: CASSKSGGASTDTQYF